This T cell receptor (beta chain) derives from a study of tumor-infiltrating lymphocytes in primary liver carcinoma. Study-level results: Merely about 8-25% of top clones occurred in all five tumor regions.

The germline V and J ends were trimmed by 4 bases and 2 bases, with 9 bases remaining between them. The CDR3 spans 12 residues. Germline-derived CDR1 and CDR2 are SQVTM and ANQGSEA. Using a constant-region primer together with ProtoScript II reverse transcriptase, TCR beta cDNA was made from roughly 540 ng of total RNA. ARM-PCR, slightly modified, supplied the TCR beta libraries through three nested multiplex PCR rounds. Running about 11 cycles apiece, the first two PCR rounds relied on TRBV1-TRBV30 forward primers together with a C-beta reverse primer. One entry per CDR3 protein, called by TCRdb with MiXCR from the multiplex PCR reads. Here the sample spans about 66,000 distinct CDR3 sequences, approximately 74% being singletons. The tissue used was unsorted bulk material of 20-30 mg. RNA and DNA were co-extracted from it with the AllPrep DNA/RNA mini kit. Each tumor had five separate regions sampled.

As concerns this clonotype: The antigen remains undetermined.

Sequencing was performed on liver tumor tissue from sampling region 4. As to subset: tumor region T4, right-lateral pole. The gene calls are TRBV29-1 and TRBJ2-7; D remains ambiguous. The source is a man between 35 and 55 years old with primary liver carcinoma and hepatitis B virus infection. DNA for the CDR3: TGCAGCGTTGCAGGTGTTCCCTACGAGCAGTACTTC. Its translation is CSVAGVPYEQYF.